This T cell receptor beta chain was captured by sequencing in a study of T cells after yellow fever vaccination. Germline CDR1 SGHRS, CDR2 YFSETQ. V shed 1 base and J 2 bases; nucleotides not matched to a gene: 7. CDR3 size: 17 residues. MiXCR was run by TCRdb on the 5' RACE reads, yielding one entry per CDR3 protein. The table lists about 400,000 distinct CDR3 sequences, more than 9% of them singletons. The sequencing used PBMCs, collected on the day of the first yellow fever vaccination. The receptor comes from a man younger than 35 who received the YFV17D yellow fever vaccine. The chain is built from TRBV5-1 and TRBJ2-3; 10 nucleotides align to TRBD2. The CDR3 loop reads CASSLSLAGVTTDTQYF. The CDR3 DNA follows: TGCGCCAGCAGCTTGAGTCTAGCGGGGGTAACCACAGATACGCAGTATTTT. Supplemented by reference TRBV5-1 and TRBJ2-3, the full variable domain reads KAGVTQTPRYLIKTRGQQVTLSCSPISGHRSVSWYQQTPGQGLQFLFEYFSETQRNKGNFPGRFSGRQFSNSRSEMNVSTLELGDSALYLCASSLSLAGVTTDTQYFGPGTRLTVL.